What follows describes a single T cell receptor beta chain. These data belong to a study of T cell responses to AZD1222 COVID-19 vaccine. Here immunoSEQ multiplex PCR was the method, and the copy in TCRdb shows in-frame clones only, minus some. The sample shows fewer than 110,000 clones, 91% of them seen only once. Germline-derived CDR1 and CDR2 are SGHTA and FQGTGA. With V trimmed by 5 bases and J by 6 bases, 7 bases remained unmatched. This CDR3 has 15 residues. Material: peripheral blood, obtained on day 0 of AZD1222 vaccination. The rearrangement uses TRBV7-3 and TRBJ2-1; 10 bases map to TRBD2. The source is an adult in good health. This CDR3 is CASSRLAGGLNEQFF. CDR3 nucleotides: TGTGCCAGCAGCCGACTAGCGGGTGGCCTCAATGAGCAGTTCTTC.